Presented here are 14 T cell receptor beta chains from one specimen sequenced in a study of cytotoxic CD8 clonotypes in ibrutinib-treated CLL. Repertoires were generated with immunoSEQ multiplex PCR, while TCRdb's copy carries only in-frame clones and drops some. The data contain 65,000 to 95,000 clones, around 84% of them singletons. The sequencing here drew on PBMCs, taken before ibrutinib treatment. These receptors came from a human donor with chronic lymphocytic leukemia.

The chain is built from TRBV10-3 and TRBJ2-7; D call uncertain. The CDR3 extends over 12 amino acids. Germline V gene sequence: CDR1 ENHRY, CDR2 SYGVKD. Deletions cut 3 bases from V and 7 bases from J, with 10 bases between. This CDR3 reads CAISDAGWEQYF. The CDR3 region has the DNA TGTGCCATCAGTGACGCAGGTTGGGAGCAGTACTTC.

The chain uses TRBV7-9 and TRBJ1-3; the D is unclear. V was shortened by 0 bases and J by 0 bases, with 9 bases between the two germline ends. CDR3 length equals 16 residues. Looked up from germline, CDR1 is SEHNR and CDR2 is FQNEAQ (reference sequence). The CDR3 DNA sequence: TGTGCCAGCAGCTTAGCGGGCCAGTTCTCTGGAAACACCATATATTTT. It translates to CASSLAGQFSGNTIYF.

The V and J genes are TRBV6-5 and TRBJ2-5, with unresolved D. Trimming removed 3 bases at V and 7 bases at J, with 15 bases between. Germline assignment: CDR1 MNHEY and CDR2 SVGAGI. The length of the CDR3 is 14 residues. CDR3 sequence: CASSYERATGTQYF. For the CDR3, the DNA is TGTGCCAGCAGTTATGAACGGGCCACGGGGACCCAGTACTTC.

The CDR3 sequence is CASSFGGGRTEAFF. The CDR3 DNA reads as TGTGCCAGCAGTTTCGGTGGTGGAAGAACTGAAGCTTTCTTT. V is TRBV27 and J is TRBJ1-1; D not certain. This CDR3 has 14 amino acids. Trimming stripped 3 bases from V and 5 bases from J, with 13 bases between. In germline, CDR1 is MNHEY, CDR2 SMNVEV (reference sequence).

Worth noting for this clone: At one end, the junction sequence differs from germline, possibly due to a read error. This chain's CDR3 is CASTKLVGTNTGELFF. CDR3 DNA sequence: TGTGCCAGCACCAAACTGGTTGGGACTAACACCGGTGAGCTGTTTTTT. The genes are TRBV7-2 and TRBJ2-2, with 7 bases that match TRBD2. The CDR3 extends over 16 amino acids. CDR1 and CDR2 from the germline V gene are SGHTA and FQGNSA.

The chain combines TRBV2 with TRBJ2-1; D tentatively reads TRBD1 or TRBD2 (5 bases each). In germline, CDR1 is SNHLY, CDR2 FYNNEI. V was clipped by 6 bases and J by 8 bases, with 20 bases between them. The CDR3 spans 15 residues. CDR3 region: CASSAMGKRGDEQFF. The CDR3 DNA reads TGTGCCAGCAGCGCAATGGGCAAACGGGGCGATGAGCAGTTCTTC.

This chain uses TRBV30 with TRBJ2-1, with 11 bases that match TRBD2. Trimming cost V 0 bases and J 7 bases; bases outside gene matches: 5. Germline CDR1 and CDR2: GTSNPN and SVGIG (reference sequence). There are 15 residues in the CDR3. The CDR3 sequence: CAWSVRLAGRNEQFF. CDR3 coding DNA: TGTGCCTGGAGTGTACGACTAGCGGGACGGAATGAGCAGTTCTTC.

As DNA, the CDR3 is TGTGCCAGCAGTCCTCGATTCAGTGGGGCCCAGTACTTC. It codes for CASSPRFSGAQYF. The V gene is TRBV6-5, the J gene TRBJ2-5; no firm D call. Germline V lookup: CDR1 MNHEY, CDR2 SVGAGI. V was cut by 5 bases and J by 9 bases, with 16 bases left in between. The CDR3 is 13 residues long.

The J gene is TRBJ2-3, the V gene TRBV7-3, with 13 bases identical to TRBD2. Germline values: CDR1 SGHTA, CDR2 FQGTGA. The CDR3 covers 16 residues. J lost 4 bases, V lost 5 bases, and 6 bases had no gene match. The CDR3 sequence is CASSLRTSGSPDTQYF. The CDR3 nucleotides are TGTGCCAGCAGCCTCAGGACTAGCGGGAGTCCAGATACGCAGTATTTT.

The sample holds many counts of this clone. V and J are TRBV6-1 and TRBJ1-1; 11 bases match TRBD1. CDR3 length: 15 residues. With 5 bases clipped from V and 6 bases from J, the junction kept 8 bases outside the gene matches. Germline lookup yields CDR1 MNHNS and CDR2 SASEGT. CDR3 nucleotide sequence: TGTGCCAGCAGTACCCGGGACAGGGGGAGGGCTGAAGCTTTCTTT. Amino acid sequence: CASSTRDRGRAEAFF.

The genes are TRBV9 and TRBJ2-1; TRBD1 might be the D (5 bases). Germline-derived CDR1 and CDR2 are SGDLS and YYNGEE. Trimming left V 3 bases short and J 9 bases short, with 19 bases between. The CDR3 extends over 15 amino acids. CDR3 DNA: TGTGCCAGCAGCGCTTCTGGAAAAGGGGCCGGTGAGCAGTTCTTC. Residues: CASSASGKGAGEQFF.

This chain uses TRBV6-1 with TRBJ1-1; D possibly corresponds to TRBD1 (5 bases). V lost 11 bases and J 4 bases, leaving 23 bases between the germline ends. In germline, CDR1 is MNHNS, CDR2 SASEGT. There are 15 residues in the CDR3. The CDR3 coding sequence is TGTGCCTCACAACCGGGCGGAGGGAGGGGCACTGAAGCTTTCTTT. Its protein is CASQPGGGRGTEAFF.

The CDR3 region is CASSRSGSYEQYF. CDR3 DNA sequence: TGTGCCAGCAGCCGGAGCGGGAGCTACGAGCAGTACTTC. J is TRBJ2-7 and V is TRBV6-5; 8 bases agree with TRBD2. The CDR3 length is 13 residues. The V gene end was trimmed by 6 bases and the J gene end by 3 bases; junction bases not matched to a gene: 4. The germline CDR1 and CDR2 sequences are MNHEY and SVGAGI.

The J gene is TRBJ2-3, the V gene TRBV9; 12 nucleotides match TRBD2. With V trimmed by 4 bases and J by 1 base, 10 bases remained unmatched. Germline CDR1 reads SGDLS; CDR2 reads YYNGEE. The CDR3 consists of 18 residues. For the CDR3, the DNA is TGTGCCAGCAGCCCCTATCCCCGACTAGCGGGAGGCACAGATACGCAGTATTTT. Its protein is CASSPYPRLAGGTDTQYF. Based on the CDR3 plus reference TRBV9 and TRBJ2-3, the full variable domain is DSGVTQTPKHLITATGQRVTLRCSPRSGDLSVYWYQQSLDQGLQFLIQYYNGEERAKGNILERFSAQQFPDLHSELNLSSLELGDSALYFCASSPYPRLAGGTDTQYFGPGTRLTVL.